This section outlines one T cell receptor beta chain sequence together with its context. This clone's antigen is unknown. No clone much larger than this one lies a single base away; base qualities are absent. Collaborating institutions collected whole blood in K2EDTA tubes following their own protocols. For TCRbeta analysis, collaborators shipped samples as frozen whole blood, isolated PBMCs, or DNA extracted from either of those sample types. The data derive from a study of blood T cell repertoires in COVID-19 (dated by TCRdb to 2018 to 2020). Study-wide context: Samples from collaborators originated in the United States, Italy and Spain and spanned both the acute and convalescent phases of COVID-19. The samples were drawn from two sources: the first 160 participants of the ongoing ImmuneRACE study, and 1,254 subjects contributed by 6 global collaborators. The material from the prospective study consisted of cDNA or gDNA derived from T cells, B-cell-depleted T cells, or PBMCs. HLA class I and class II types, where available, came from metadata supplied by the sample provider rather than from assay-based typing. The repertoires were released in a freely available public database intended as a resource for research on the immune response to SARS-CoV-2. Sample metadata almost always included a de-identified subject ID, COVID-19 status, age in years and sex. Deeply sampled blood TCRbeta repertoires from subjects exposed to, actively infected with, or recovered from COVID-19 were included in the dataset. Paper-wide results and their limitations: The quantity of clinical and demographic metadata differed by source and by participant and was supplied without curation.

The CDR3 numbers 14 residues from cysteine through phenylalanine. The entry retains the CDR3 DNA only, 42 bases that are in frame from base 1. V is cut back by 0 bases and J by 1 base, with 0 bases in the junction unmatched. CDR1 and CDR2 are drawn from the germline V gene: MGHRA, YSYEKL. The immunoSEQ Assay, a bias-controlled multiplex PCR, was used to amplify TCRbeta CDR3 regions from genomic DNA. The original pipeline was this. The number of nucleated cells in each sample was estimated from the amplification of reference gene primers within the assay. To quantify the absolute abundance of each unique TCRbeta CDR3 rearrangement, sequence reads were collapsed and filtered. For each sample, productive Simpson clonality was calculated by taking the square root of Simpson's diversity index across productive rearrangements. TCRdb took over this immuneACCESS table, retaining in-frame rearrangements with V and J assigned. Such tables are incomplete; in checked studies, under half of the missing clones stem from an unresolved V gene, and the remainder is unexplained. The V and J calls and clone size are taken from that table; D and trimming were inferred from the DNA. This sample gives around 100,000 clones in total; approximately 80% of them show up just once. The ten largest clonotypes hold around 15% of the sample.

Sequenced sample: peripheral blood. The chain uses TRBV4-1 and TRBJ2-7; TRBD1 matches 7 bases in the middle. The clonotype was recovered from a man aged 50 or older with active or convalescent COVID-19. In nucleotide form, the sequence is TGCGCCAGCAGCCAAGAGGGACAGTCCTACGAGCAGTACTTC. It encodes CASSQEGQSYEQYF.